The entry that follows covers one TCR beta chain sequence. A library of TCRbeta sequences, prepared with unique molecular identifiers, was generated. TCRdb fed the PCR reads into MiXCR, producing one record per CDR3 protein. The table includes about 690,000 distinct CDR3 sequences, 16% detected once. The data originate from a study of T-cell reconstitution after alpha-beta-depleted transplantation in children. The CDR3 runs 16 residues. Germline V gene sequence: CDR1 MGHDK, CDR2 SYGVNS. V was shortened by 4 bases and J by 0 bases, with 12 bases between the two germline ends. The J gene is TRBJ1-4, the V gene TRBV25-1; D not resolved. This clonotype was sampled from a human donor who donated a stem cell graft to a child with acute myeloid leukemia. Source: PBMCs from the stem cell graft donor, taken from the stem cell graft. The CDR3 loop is CASSAGRISTNEKLFF. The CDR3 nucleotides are TGTGCCAGCAGTGCCGGACGGATTTCAACTAATGAAAAACTGTTTTTT.